Described below is a single T cell receptor beta chain sequence and its context. The antigen is not known. This entry comes from a study of CXCR3-negative and CXCR3-positive naive CD8 T cells. Overall study: A total of 150 million or so TRB reads was generated, with about 1.5 +/- 0.3 million per library.

Investigators sorted each CD8+ T cell subset in triplicate, taking 250,000 to 300,000 cells each time. Germline CDR1 MNHNY, CDR2 SVGAGI (reference sequence). This CDR3 region has 12 residues. Regarding the study as a whole: Because surface CD5 did not distinguish the naive subsets, TCR strength was inferred from TRB CDR3 properties.

UMI labels and 5' RACE were used to prepare the TRB cDNA libraries. Using the 5' RACE reads, TCRdb records one entry per CDR3 protein without DNA. The listing contains over 100,000 distinct CDR3 sequences. The receptor was isolated from a human donor in good health. Some clones in this sample may be carry-over from other donors' samples. The chain uses TRBV6-6 and TRBJ2-4; lacking DNA, the TRBD1 call made by TCRdb goes unchecked. The specimen was naive CXCR3- CD8+ T cells from blood. Indicated subset: CD45RO-CCR7+CD27+CD95- naive CD8+ T cells lacking CXCR3 (TNR3-). The CDR3 sequence: CASTGLEDIQYF.